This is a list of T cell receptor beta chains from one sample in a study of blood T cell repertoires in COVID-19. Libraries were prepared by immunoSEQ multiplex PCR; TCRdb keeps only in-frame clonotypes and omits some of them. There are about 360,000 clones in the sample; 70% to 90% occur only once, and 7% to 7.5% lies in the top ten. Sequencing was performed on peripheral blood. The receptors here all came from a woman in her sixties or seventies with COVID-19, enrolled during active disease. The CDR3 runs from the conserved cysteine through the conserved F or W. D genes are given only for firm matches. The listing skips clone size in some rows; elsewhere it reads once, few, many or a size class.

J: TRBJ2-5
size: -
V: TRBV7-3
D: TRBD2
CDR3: CASSLRGGDETQYF
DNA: TGTGCCAGCAGCCTTCGGGGGGGCGATGAGACCCAGTACTTC

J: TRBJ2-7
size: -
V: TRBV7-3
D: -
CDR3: CASSPNPSGVAEQYF
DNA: TGTGCCAGCAGCCCCAACCCCTCAGGGGTTGCCGAGCAGTACTTC

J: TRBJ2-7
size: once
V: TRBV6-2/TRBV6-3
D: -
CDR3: CASSYRDTYSYEQYF
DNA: TGTGCCAGCAGTTATAGGGACACCTACTCCTACGAGCAGTACTTC

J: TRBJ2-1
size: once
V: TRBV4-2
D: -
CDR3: CASSQVTGSSYNEQFF
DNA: TGTGCCAGCAGCCAAGTGACGGGGAGCTCCTACAATGAGCAGTTCTTC

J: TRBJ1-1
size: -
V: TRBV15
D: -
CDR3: CATSRDLTAGPNTEAFF
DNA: TGTGCCACCAGCAGAGATCTTACGGCAGGTCCGAACACTGAAGCTTTCTTT

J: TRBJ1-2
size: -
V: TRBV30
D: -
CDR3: CAWSVGHGYTF
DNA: TGTGCCTGGAGCGTGGGCCATGGCTACACCTTC

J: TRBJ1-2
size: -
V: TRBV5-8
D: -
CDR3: CASSWGGQNYGYTF
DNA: TGTGCCAGCAGCTGGGGCGGACAAAACTATGGCTACACCTTC

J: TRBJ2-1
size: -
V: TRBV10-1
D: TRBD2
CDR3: CASSQTSGGVSYNEQFF
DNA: TGCGCCAGCAGTCAAACCAGCGGGGGGGTTTCCTACAATGAGCAGTTCTTC

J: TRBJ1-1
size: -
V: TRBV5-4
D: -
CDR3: CASSLERRGEAFF
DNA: TGTGCCAGCAGCTTGGAGAGGCGTGGTGAAGCTTTCTTT

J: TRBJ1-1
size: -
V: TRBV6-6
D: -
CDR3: CASSYSDGRTEAFF
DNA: TGTGCCAGCAGTTACTCGGACGGGAGAACTGAAGCTTTCTTT

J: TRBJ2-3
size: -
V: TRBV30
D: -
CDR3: CAWRGRTDTQYF
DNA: TGTGCCTGGAGGGGCCGCACAGATACGCAGTATTTT

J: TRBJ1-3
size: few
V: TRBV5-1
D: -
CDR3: CASSLDPGLSSGNTIYF
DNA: TGCGCCAGCAGCTTGGACCCAGGCTTAAGCTCTGGAAACACCATATATTTT

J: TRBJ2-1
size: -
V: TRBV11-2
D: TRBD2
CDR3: CASSRLAGRNEQFF
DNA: TGTGCCAGCAGCAGGTTAGCGGGGAGAAATGAGCAGTTCTTC

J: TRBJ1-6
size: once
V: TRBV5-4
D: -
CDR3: CASSLGTVNSPLHF
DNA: TGTGCCAGCAGCTTGGGGACAGTCAATTCACCCCTCCACTTT

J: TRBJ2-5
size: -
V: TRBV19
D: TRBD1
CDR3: CASSIVRTGLYQQETQYF
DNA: TGTGCCAGTAGTATAGTTAGGACAGGCTTGTATCAACAAGAGACCCAGTACTTC

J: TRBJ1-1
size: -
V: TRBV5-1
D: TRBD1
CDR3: CASSHGTGDLNTEAFF
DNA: TGCGCCAGCAGCCACGGGACAGGGGACCTGAACACTGAAGCTTTCTTT

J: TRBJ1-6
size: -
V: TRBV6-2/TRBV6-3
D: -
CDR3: CASSYSGDSTYNSPLHF
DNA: TGTGCCAGCAGTTACTCCGGGGATAGCACCTATAATTCACCCCTCCACTTT

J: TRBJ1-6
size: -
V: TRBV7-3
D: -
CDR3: CASSLRATNSPLHF
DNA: TGTGCCAGCAGCCTTAGAGCGACGAATTCACCCCTCCACTTT

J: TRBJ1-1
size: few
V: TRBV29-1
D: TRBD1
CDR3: CSVPQGTEAFF
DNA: TGCAGCGTCCCACAGGGGACAGAAGCTTTCTTT

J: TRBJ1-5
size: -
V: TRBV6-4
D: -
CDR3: CASSESDRIGQPQHF
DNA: TGTGCCAGCAGTGAATCCGACAGGATTGGTCAGCCCCAGCATTTT

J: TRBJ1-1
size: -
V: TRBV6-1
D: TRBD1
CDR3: CASSERQGVNTEAFF
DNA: TGTGCCAGCAGTGAGAGACAGGGAGTGAACACTGAAGCTTTCTTT

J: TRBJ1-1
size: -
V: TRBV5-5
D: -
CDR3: CASSLTTGNTEAFF
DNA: TGTGCCAGCAGCTTAACGACAGGGAACACTGAAGCTTTCTTT

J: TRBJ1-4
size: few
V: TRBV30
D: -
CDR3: CAWRNFGGNEKLFF
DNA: TGTGCCTGGAGGAACTTCGGGGGGAATGAAAAACTGTTTTTT

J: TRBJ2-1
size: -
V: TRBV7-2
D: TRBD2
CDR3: CASSQPASGVNEQFF
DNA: TGTGCCAGCAGCCAACCAGCTAGCGGGGTCAATGAGCAGTTCTTC

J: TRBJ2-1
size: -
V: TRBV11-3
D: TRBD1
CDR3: CASSLEGWGQGNNEQFF
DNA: TGTGCCAGCAGCTTAGAAGGTTGGGGACAGGGTAACAATGAGCAGTTCTTC

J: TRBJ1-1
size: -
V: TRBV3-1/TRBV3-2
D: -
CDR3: CASSDKKNTEAFF
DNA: TGTGCCAGCAGCGACAAGAAGAACACTGAAGCTTTCTTT

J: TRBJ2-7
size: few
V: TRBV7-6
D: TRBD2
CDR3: CASSITSGGAYEQYF
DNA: TGTGCCAGCAGCATTACTAGCGGGGGAGCCTACGAGCAGTACTTC

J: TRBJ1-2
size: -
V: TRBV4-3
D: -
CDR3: CASSQVTRGDGYTF
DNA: TGCGCCAGCAGCCAAGTGACACGGGGAGATGGCTACACCTTC

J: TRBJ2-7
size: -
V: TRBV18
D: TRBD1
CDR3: CASSPRTGENEQYF
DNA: TGTGCCAGCTCCCCACGGACAGGGGAGAACGAGCAGTACTTC

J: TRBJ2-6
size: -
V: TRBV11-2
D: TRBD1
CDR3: CASSLRQGSSGANVLTF
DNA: TGTGCCAGCAGCTTAAGACAGGGGAGCTCTGGGGCCAACGTCCTGACTTTC

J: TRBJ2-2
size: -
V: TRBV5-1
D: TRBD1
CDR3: CASTQGQYTGELFF
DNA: TGCGCCAGCACCCAGGGACAGTACACCGGGGAGCTGTTTTTT

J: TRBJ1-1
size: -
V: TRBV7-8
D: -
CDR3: CASNVNRRVFAEAFF
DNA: TGTGCCAGCAACGTTAACCGGCGGGTCTTCGCTGAAGCTTTCTTT

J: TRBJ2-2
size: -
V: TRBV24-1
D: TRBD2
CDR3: CATSGEGYTGELFF
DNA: TGTGCCACCAGCGGGGAGGGGTACACCGGGGAGCTGTTTTTT

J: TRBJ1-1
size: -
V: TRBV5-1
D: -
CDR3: CASSLASGGPGTEAFF
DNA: TGCGCCAGCAGCTTGGCGAGTGGGGGCCCTGGCACTGAAGCTTTCTTT

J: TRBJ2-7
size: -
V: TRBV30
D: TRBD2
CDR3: CAWSRGGALHEQYF
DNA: TGTGCCTGGAGTCGGGGGGGGGCATTGCACGAGCAGTACTTC

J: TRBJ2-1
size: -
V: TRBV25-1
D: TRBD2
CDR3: CASSSLAGAYNEQFF
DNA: TGTGCCAGCAGTTCTCTAGCGGGGGCTTACAATGAGCAGTTCTTC

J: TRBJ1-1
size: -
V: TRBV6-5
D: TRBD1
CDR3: CASSPPTGGFTEAFF
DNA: TGTGCCAGCAGTCCCCCGACAGGGGGCTTCACTGAAGCTTTCTTT

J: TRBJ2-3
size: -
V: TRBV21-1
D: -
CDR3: CASSKGGGRTDTQYF
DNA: TGTGCCAGCAGCAAAGGGGGGGGTCGCACAGATACGCAGTATTTT

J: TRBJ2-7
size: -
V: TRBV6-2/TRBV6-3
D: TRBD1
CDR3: CASSIRDSTLGEQYF
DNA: TGTGCCAGCAGTATACGGGACAGCACCCTTGGGGAGCAGTACTTC

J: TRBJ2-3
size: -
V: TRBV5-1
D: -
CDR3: CASTATGTDTQYF
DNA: TGCGCCAGCACCGCGACAGGAACAGATACGCAGTATTTT

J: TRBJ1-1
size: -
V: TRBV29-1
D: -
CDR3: CSVGRGRANTEAFF
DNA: TGCAGCGTTGGAAGGGGAAGGGCGAACACTGAAGCTTTCTTT

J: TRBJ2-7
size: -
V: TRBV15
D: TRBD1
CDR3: CATSRDPTDRVGTYEQYF
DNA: TGTGCCACCAGCAGAGATCCTACTGACAGGGTTGGAACCTACGAGCAGTACTTC

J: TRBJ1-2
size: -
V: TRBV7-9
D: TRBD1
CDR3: CASSFQGGQDGYTF
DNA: TGTGCCAGCAGCTTTCAGGGGGGCCAGGATGGCTACACCTTC

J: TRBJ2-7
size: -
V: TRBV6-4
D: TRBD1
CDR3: CASSDSGGAVGQAPYEQYF
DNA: TGTGCCAGCAGTGACTCGGGTGGCGCCGTGGGACAGGCACCCTACGAGCAGTACTTC

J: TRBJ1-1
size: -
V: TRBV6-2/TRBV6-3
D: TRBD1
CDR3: CASSSGQGVYTEAFF
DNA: TGTGCCAGCAGTTCCGGACAGGGGGTATACACTGAAGCTTTCTTT

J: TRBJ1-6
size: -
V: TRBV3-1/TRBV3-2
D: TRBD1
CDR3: CASSQRTGNSPLHF
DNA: TGTGCCAGCAGCCAAAGGACAGGGAATTCACCCCTCCACTTT

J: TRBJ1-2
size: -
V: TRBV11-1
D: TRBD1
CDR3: CASSRTTGWGHYGYTF
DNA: TGTGCCAGCAGCCGAACGACAGGGTGGGGTCACTATGGCTACACCTTC

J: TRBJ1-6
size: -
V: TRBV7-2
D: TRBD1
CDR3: CASSPRQGGDSPLHF
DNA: TGTGCCAGCAGCCCCCGACAGGGAGGAGATTCACCCCTCCACTTT

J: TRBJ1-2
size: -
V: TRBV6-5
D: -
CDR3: CASTRETTGYGYTF
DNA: TGTGCCAGCACCCGAGAGACCACAGGTTATGGCTACACCTTC

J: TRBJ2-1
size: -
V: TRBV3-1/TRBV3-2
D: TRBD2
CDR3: CASSQVWRGSTNEQFF
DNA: TGTGCCAGCAGCCAAGTGTGGCGGGGGAGCACGAATGAGCAGTTCTTC

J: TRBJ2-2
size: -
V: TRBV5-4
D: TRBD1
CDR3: CASSALGQGIGELFF
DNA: TGTGCCAGCAGCGCCCTCGGACAGGGAATCGGGGAGCTGTTTTTT